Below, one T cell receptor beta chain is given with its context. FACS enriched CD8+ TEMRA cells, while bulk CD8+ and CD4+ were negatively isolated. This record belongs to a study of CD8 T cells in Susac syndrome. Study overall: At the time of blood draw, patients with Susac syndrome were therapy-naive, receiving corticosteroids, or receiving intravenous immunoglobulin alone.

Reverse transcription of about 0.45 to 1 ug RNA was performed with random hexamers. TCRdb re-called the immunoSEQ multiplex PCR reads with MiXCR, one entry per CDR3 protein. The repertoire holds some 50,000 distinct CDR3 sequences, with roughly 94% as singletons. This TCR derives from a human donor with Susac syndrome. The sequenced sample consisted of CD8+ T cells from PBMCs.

CDR3 region: CSGDGLADYNEQFF. CDR3 DNA: TGCAGCGGCGATGGACTAGCAGACTACAATGAGCAGTTCTTC. The chain joins TRBV29-1 to TRBJ2-1; the match to TRBD2 covers 8 bases. Trimming cost V 7 bases and J 3 bases; bases outside gene matches: 8. CDR3 length: 14 amino acids. Per germline, CDR1 SQVTM and CDR2 ANQGSEA.